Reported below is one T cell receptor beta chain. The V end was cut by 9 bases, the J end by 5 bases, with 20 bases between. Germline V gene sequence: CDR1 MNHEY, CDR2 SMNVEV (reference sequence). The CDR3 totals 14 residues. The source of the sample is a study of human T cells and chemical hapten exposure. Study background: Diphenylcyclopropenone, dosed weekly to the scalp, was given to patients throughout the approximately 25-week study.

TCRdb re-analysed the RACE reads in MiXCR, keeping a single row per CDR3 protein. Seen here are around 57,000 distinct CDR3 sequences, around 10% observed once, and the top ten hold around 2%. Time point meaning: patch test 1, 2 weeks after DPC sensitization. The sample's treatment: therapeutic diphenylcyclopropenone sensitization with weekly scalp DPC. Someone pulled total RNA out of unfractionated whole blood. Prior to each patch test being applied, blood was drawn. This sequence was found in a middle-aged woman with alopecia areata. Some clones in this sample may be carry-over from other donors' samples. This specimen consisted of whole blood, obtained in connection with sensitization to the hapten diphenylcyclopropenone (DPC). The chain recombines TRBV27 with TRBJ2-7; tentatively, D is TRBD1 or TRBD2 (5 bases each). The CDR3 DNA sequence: TGTGCCAGGCCCGAGGCAGGGACCACCCACGAGCAGTACTTC. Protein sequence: CARPEAGTTHEQYF.